Following are 4 T cell receptor beta chains from one sample sequenced in a study of CD8 T cells in ankylosing spondylitis. TCRdb re-called the 5' RACE reads with MiXCR, one entry per CDR3 protein. The table records roughly 300,000 distinct CDR3 sequences, around 8% of them present only once. Their recognized antigens are unknown. The study's findings and limits: One TCR beta motif, made up of several highly homologous variants, appeared characteristic of ankylosing spondylitis blood.

Sequences were obtained from blood, either unsorted or a sorted T cell fraction (not recorded which). The receptors originated from a male donor with ankylosing spondylitis.

The chain uses TRBV7-3 and TRBJ2-1; 9 nucleotides align to TRBD2. V was clipped by 1 base and J by 6 bases; unmatched bases: 4. The CDR3 is 15 residues long. Germline V gene lookup returns CDR1 SGHTA and CDR2 FQGTGA. CDR3 nucleotide sequence: TGTGCCAGCAGCTTAAGGGGGACTAGCAGCAATGAGCAGTTCTTC. The encoded protein is CASSLRGTSSNEQFF. Combining the CDR3 with reference TRBV7-3 and TRBJ2-1 gives the whole variable domain GAGVSQTPSNKVTEKGKYVELRCDPISGHTALYWYRQSLGQGPEFLIYFQGTGAADDSGLPNDRFFAVRPEGSVSTLKIQRTERGDSAVYLCASSLRGTSSNEQFFGPGTRLTVL.

This clonotype showed up just a few times. The chain joins TRBV7-2 to TRBJ2-7; no clear D. The CDR3 is made up of 14 amino acids. CDR1 SGHTA and CDR2 FQGNSA come from the germline V gene. Trimming removed 8 bases at V and 4 bases at J, with 18 bases between. CDR3 bases: TGTGCCAGCCGAACTGGTGGTTCGAGTTACGAGCAGTACTTC. Amino acid sequence: CASRTGGSSYEQYF.

This clonotype was seen a handful of times. The chain is built from TRBV18 and TRBJ1-5; 8 positions agree with TRBD1. CDR3 length: 17 amino acids. In germline, CDR1 is KGHSH, CDR2 LQKENI. With V trimmed by 0 bases and J by 3 bases, 7 bases remained unmatched. DNA of the CDR3: TGTGCCAGCTCACCACCGAGAAAGGACAGGGACAATCAGCCCCAGCATTTT. Protein product: CASSPPRKDRDNQPQHF.

The chain combines TRBV11-2 with TRBJ2-2, with 9 bases that match TRBD2. The CDR3 contains 17 residues. Germline lookup yields CDR1 SGHAT and CDR2 FQNNGV. The V gene end was trimmed by 6 bases and the J gene end by 0 bases; junction bases not matched to a gene: 8. The CDR3 protein is CASSPRASGTNTGELFF. The DNA of the CDR3 is TGTGCCAGCAGTCCCCGGGCTAGCGGGACGAACACCGGGGAGCTGTTTTTT. Combining the CDR3 with reference TRBV11-2 and TRBJ2-2 gives the whole variable domain EAGVAQSPRYKIIEKRQSVAFWCNPISGHATLYWYQQILGQGPKLLIQFQNNGVVDDSQLPKDRFSAERLKGVDSTLKIQPAKLEDSAVYLCASSPRASGTNTGELFFGEGSRLTVL.